This TCR beta chain was captured by sequencing in a study of regulatory T cells in long-lasting Graves disease. The study's findings and limits: New patients shared fewer public clonotypes (around 970) than persistent patients did (around 2,700).

About this clonotype: Antigen: not known.

Germline V CDR1 and CDR2: SGDLS, YYNGEE. V was clipped by 4 bases and J by 10 bases; unmatched bases: 10. The CDR3 runs 16 residues. Construction of TCR beta libraries relied on iRepertoire HTBI primers and on Arm-PCR targeting CDR3 regions. TCRdb reprocessed the multiplex PCR reads via MiXCR and lists one record per CDR3 protein. The sample contains under 800,000 distinct CDR3 sequences, roughly 15% of which appear only once. Indicated time point: newly diagnosed GD, antithyroid drugs for less than 3 months. After RNA was extracted from PBMCs, the TCR library was made from it. Patients with Graves' disease were diagnosed by American Thyroid Association guidelines. Those enrolled as patients came out of an endocrinology department in Xi'an, China. Separately, the same data were catalogued under a study of T cells in Graves' hyperthyroidism and ophthalmopathy. That study reports: First-round RT-PCR with HTBI primers amplified the TCR CDR3 region.

The genes are TRBV9 and TRBJ1-6, with 11 bases identical to TRBD1. This receptor was identified in a woman aged 30 to 39 with Graves disease. The source was peripheral blood mononuclear cells (PBMCs), collected at new diagnosis, from a patient treated with antithyroid drugs. As DNA, the CDR3 is TGTGCCAGCAGCCCCTCATTGGACAGGGGGCAATCACCCCTCCACTTT. Translating gives CASSPSLDRGQSPLHF.